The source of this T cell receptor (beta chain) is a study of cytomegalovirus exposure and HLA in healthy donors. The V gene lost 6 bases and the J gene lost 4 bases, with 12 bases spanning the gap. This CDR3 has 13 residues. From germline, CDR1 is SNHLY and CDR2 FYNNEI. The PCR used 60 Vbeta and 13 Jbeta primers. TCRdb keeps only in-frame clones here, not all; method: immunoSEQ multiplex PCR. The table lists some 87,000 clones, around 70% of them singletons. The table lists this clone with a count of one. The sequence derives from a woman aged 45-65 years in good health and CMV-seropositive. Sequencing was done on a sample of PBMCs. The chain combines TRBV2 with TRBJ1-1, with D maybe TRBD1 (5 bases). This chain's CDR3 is CASSALQGTEAFF. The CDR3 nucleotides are TGTGCCAGCAGCGCTCTCCAGGGCACTGAAGCTTTCTTT.